The entry below gives a single T cell receptor (beta chain) sequence along with its context. TCRdb processed the PCR reads anew with MiXCR; each CDR3 protein has one entry. The repertoire holds 10,000 to 15,000 distinct CDR3 sequences, approximately 50% seen once, with approximately 15% in the top ten. This entry comes from a study of tumor-infiltrating lymphocytes in oesophageal squamous cell carcinoma. Germline values: CDR1 LGHNA, CDR2 YNFKEQ. The CDR3 is 17 amino acids. The sequencing sample was made of normal esophageal tissue next to the tumor. This receptor was identified in a male donor with esophageal squamous cell carcinoma. This chain links TRBV4-2 with TRBJ2-4; the match to TRBD2 covers 14 bases. The J call may be wrong; the DNA end is better matched by TRBJ2-5. Here the CDR3 DNA reads TGTGCCAGCAGCCAAGGGGGACTAGCGGGGGTAGTGGAGACCCAGTACTTC. Amino acid sequence: CASSQGGLAGVVETQYF.